Described below is a single T cell receptor (beta chain) sequence and its context. Antigen: not known. This specimen belongs to a study of Ad26.COV2.S vaccination and SARS-CoV-2 variants. Study-wide background: The trial was COV1001 and the donor's arm was Ad26.COV2.S. Once or twice, 56 days apart, Ad26.COV2.S was delivered intramuscularly.

Sample treatment: some 20 received Ad26.COV2.S at low or high dose, single or two shots; several received placebo; per-sample allocation not given. All samples were drawn on day 63, counting from the first vaccine or placebo injection. The donor's status was that of an adult aged 18-55 years in Boston. General observations from the study: Vaccinees reportedly had broad spike-specific CD8+ and CD4+ T cell responses.

Looked up from germline, CDR1 is KGHDR and CDR2 is SFDVKD. This CDR3 contains 11 residues. Trimming removed 8 bases at V and 3 bases at J, with 7 bases between. Here immunoSEQ multiplex PCR was the method, and the copy in TCRdb shows in-frame clones only, minus some. The sample holds over 400,000 clones, 90% seen once. This chain joins TRBV24-1 and TRBJ2-7; no clear D gene. This TCR came from a person between 18 and 65 years old who received the Ad26.COV2.S COVID-19 vaccine or a placebo. Material: peripheral blood, obtained in a trial of Ad26.COV2.S vaccine versus placebo. Here the CDR3 DNA reads TGTGCCACCACCGATGGCTACGAGCAGTACTTC. Its protein is CATTDGYEQYF.